The present entry profiles one T cell receptor beta chain with its context. This sample is drawn from a study of shared T cell receptors in the human thymus. Clones were read by immunoSEQ multiplex PCR, and TCRdb kept only the in-frame ones, dropping some. The sample records about 660,000 clones, 85% to 90% being singletons. V was shortened by 4 bases and J by 3 bases, with 19 bases between the two germline ends. CDR1 and CDR2 from the germline V gene are GTSNPN and SVGIG (reference sequence). The CDR3 spans 16 residues. These sequences were also reported in another study, on human thymus T cells. That paper states: Resections that were taken during corrective heart surgery supplied the thymus tissue. Both thymic and peripheral blood repertoires showed apparently biased V and J usage. Unrelated people showed highly overlapping thymic repertoires, related research reported.

The sample consisted of thymocytes. This receptor was obtained from a boy younger than two with a congenital heart defect. The chain combines TRBV30 with TRBJ1-5, with D perhaps TRBD1 (5 bases). CDR3 in amino acids: CAWTRPGGGDNQPQHF. CDR3 bases: TGTGCCTGGACCCGCCCCGGGGGGGGAGACAATCAGCCCCAGCATTTT.